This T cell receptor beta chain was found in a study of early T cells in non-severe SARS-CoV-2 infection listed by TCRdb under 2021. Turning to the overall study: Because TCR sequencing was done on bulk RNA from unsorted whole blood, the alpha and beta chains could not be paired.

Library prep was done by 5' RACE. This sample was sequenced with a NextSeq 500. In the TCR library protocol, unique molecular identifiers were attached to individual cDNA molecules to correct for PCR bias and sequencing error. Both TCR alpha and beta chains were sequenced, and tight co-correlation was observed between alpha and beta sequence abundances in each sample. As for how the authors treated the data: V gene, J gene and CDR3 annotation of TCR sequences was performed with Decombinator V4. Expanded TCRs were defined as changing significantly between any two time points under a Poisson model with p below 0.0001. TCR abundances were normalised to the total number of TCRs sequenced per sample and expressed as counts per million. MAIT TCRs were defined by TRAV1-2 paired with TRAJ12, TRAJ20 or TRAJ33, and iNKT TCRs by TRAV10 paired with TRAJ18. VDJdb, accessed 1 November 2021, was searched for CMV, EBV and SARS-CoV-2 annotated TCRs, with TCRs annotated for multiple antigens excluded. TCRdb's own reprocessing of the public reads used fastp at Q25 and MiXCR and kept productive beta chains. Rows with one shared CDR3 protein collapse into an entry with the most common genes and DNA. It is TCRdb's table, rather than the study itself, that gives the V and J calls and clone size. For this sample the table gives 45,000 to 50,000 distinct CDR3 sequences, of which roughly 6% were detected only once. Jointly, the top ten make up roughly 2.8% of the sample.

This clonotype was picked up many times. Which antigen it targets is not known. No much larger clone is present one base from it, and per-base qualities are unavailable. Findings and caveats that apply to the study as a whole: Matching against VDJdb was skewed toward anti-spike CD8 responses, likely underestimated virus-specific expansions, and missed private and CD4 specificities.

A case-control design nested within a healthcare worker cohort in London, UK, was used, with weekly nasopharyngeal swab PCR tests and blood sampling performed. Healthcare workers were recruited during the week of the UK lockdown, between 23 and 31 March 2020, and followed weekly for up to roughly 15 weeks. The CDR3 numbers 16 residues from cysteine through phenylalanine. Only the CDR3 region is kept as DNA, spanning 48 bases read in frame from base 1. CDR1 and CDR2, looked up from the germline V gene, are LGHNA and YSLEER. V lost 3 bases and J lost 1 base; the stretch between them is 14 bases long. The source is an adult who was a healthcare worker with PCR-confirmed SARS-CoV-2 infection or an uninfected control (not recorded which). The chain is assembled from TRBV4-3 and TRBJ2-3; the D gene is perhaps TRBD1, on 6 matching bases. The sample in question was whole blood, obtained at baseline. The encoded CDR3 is CASSHRTAVGTDTQYF. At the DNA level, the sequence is TGCGCCAGCAGCCACCGGACAGCCGTGGGCACAGATACGCAGTATTTT.